The clone carrying this TCR beta chain turned up a few times. This record comes from a study of T-cell memory formation after mild COVID-19. cDNA libraries for TCR alpha and TCR beta, carrying sample barcodes and UMIs, came from 5'RACE with constant-segment primers. Each CDR3 protein gets one entry after TCRdb re-called the 5' RACE reads with MiXCR. Here the sample spans around 400,000 distinct CDR3 sequences, 20% to 25% being singletons. Germline V CDR1 and CDR2: SGHVS, FQNEAQ. The length of the CDR3 is 16 residues. V shed 2 bases and J shed 5 bases, with 15 bases lying between them. V gene TRBV7-8 combines with J gene TRBJ2-2; possible D gene TRBD1, 6 bases. The TCR was taken from an adult woman who had mild COVID-19 (a few samples of this study predate the infection). Cell type and time point are not known. The sequenced sample consisted of PBMCs or a T cell subset sorted from them (not recorded which). DNA for the CDR3: TGTGCCAGCAGCTTATACGAGCAAGACAGGACCGGGGAGCTGTTTTTT. The encoded protein is CASSLYEQDRTGELFF.